A selection of T cell receptor beta chains follows, all from one sample in a study of blood T cells in healthy people across ages. TCRdb used MiXCR to reprocess the 5' RACE reads, holding one entry per CDR3 protein. The sample includes about 1 million distinct CDR3 sequences, around 43% of them seen just once. The source material was blood. The receptors come from a woman aged 60-75 years in good health. Each CDR3 is given with its conserved first and last residue. D genes are given only for firm matches. Expanded clones are given a class, and other clones once, few, many or no size at all.

>few|TRBD1|TRBJ1-2|TRBV6-2/TRBV6-3
TGTGCCAGCAGCCCCGGGCGGGGACAGGGGAACTATGGCTACACCTTC
CASSPGRGQGNYGYTF
>few|.|TRBJ2-7|TRBV12-3/TRBV12-4
TGTGCCAGCAGTTTGAGCGGTTACTACGAGCAGTACTTC
CASSLSGYYEQYF
>few|.|TRBJ1-1|TRBV27
TGTGCCAGCAGTTTATCCGCAGGGGCTAACACTGAAGCTTTCTTT
CASSLSAGANTEAFF
>.|TRBD2|TRBJ2-1|TRBV11-2
TGTGCCAGCAGTCTATACGGGCTAGCGGGTGATTCGAGCTCCTACAATGAGCAGTTCTTC
CASSLYGLAGDSSSYNEQFF
>.|.|TRBJ1-1|TRBV3-1
TGTGCCAGCAGCCAATTCCGTTTCGGACAGCAGAACACTGAAGCTTTCTTT
CASSQFRFGQQNTEAFF
>.|TRBD1|TRBJ2-1|TRBV6-5
TGTGCCAGCAGCGACAGGGGGCAGGATGAGCAGTTCTTC
CASSDRGQDEQFF
>.|.|TRBJ2-1|TRBV7-9
TGTGCCAGCAGCTTACGGGCGGAAAACAATGAGCAGTTCTTC
CASSLRAENNEQFF
>once|.|TRBJ1-3|TRBV24-1
TGTGCCACCAGTGATAGCTCTGGAAACACCATATATTTT
CATSDSSGNTIYF
>few|.|TRBJ2-1|TRBV7-9
TGTGCCAGCAGCGGGGGGACTCAAATAAGCTCCTACAATGAGCAGTTCTTC
CASSGGTQISSYNEQFF
>.|.|TRBJ1-2|TRBV18
TGTGCCAGCTCTCCGGGCCGATGGTCCTATGGCTACACCTTC
CASSPGRWSYGYTF
>.|.|TRBJ2-1|TRBV27
TGTGCCAGCAGTTTCGTGGGGGAGCAGTTCTTC
CASSFVGEQFF
>.|.|TRBJ1-1|TRBV4-1
TGCGCCAGCAGCCAAGAGCCCGGCAGGAAAGGGAGTGAAGCTTTCTTT
CASSQEPGRKGSEAFF
>few|.|TRBJ2-1|TRBV2
TGTGCCACATGGGGCGGGGCGGGGATCTACAATGAGCAGTTCTTC
CATWGGAGIYNEQFF
>.|.|TRBJ2-3|TRBV14
TGTGCCAGCAGCCAAGAGATCCTAAGGGCAGATACGCAGTATTTT
CASSQEILRADTQYF
>.|TRBD2|TRBJ2-1|TRBV5-1
TGCGCCAGCAGCTTGGTGACTAGCGGGAGTATTATTAATGAGCAGTTCTTC
CASSLVTSGSIINEQFF
>few|.|TRBJ2-3|TRBV29-1
TGCAGCGTTTCCGGGAGCGGCACAGATACGCAGTATTTT
CSVSGSGTDTQYF
>few|TRBD2|TRBJ2-7|TRBV10-2
TGCGCCAGCTTTAGCGGGAGGGGGAACAACGAGCAGTACTTC
CASFSGRGNNEQYF
>.|TRBD2|TRBJ2-5|TRBV11-1
TGTGCCAGCAGCTCCCGGGAGTCTAGCGGGAGCAATGAGCAGTACTTC
CASSSRESSGSNEQYF
>.|TRBD2|TRBJ2-3|TRBV7-2
TGTGCCAGCAGCTTAGAAGCGGGAGCCACAGATACGCAGTATTTT
CASSLEAGATDTQYF
>.|.|TRBJ1-1|TRBV5-1
TGCGCCAGCAGCTTGGAAGTAGGTAGGACAGCTGAAGCTTTCTTT
CASSLEVGRTAEAFF
>.|TRBD1|TRBJ1-6|TRBV9
TGTGCCAGCAGCGGGGGAAGGACAGGGGGGAGCTCCTATAATTCACCCCTCCACTTT
CASSGGRTGGSSYNSPLHF
>few|.|TRBJ1-4|TRBV15
TGTGCCACCAGCTCCCGTGGTGAAAAACTGTTTTTT
CATSSRGEKLFF
>once|TRBD1|TRBJ2-2|TRBV6-5
TGTGCCAGCAGTTACTCGGGACAGGGGTCTCCCGGGGAGCTGTTTTTT
CASSYSGQGSPGELFF
>.|.|TRBJ1-2|TRBV29-1
TGCAGCGTTGAAGATGGCTACACCTTC
CSVEDGYTF
>.|.|TRBJ2-7|TRBV10-3
TGTGCCAGCGCCCCCCCGGGACCCCCGTCCTACGAGCAGTACTTC
CASAPPGPPSYEQYF
>few|TRBD2|TRBJ2-7|TRBV5-6
TGTGCCAGCAGCAACTTCGAGACTAGCGGGGGGACCTACGAGCAGTACTTC
CASSNFETSGGTYEQYF
>.|TRBD1|TRBJ2-7|TRBV12-3/TRBV12-4
TGTGCCAGCAGTTTTGGCAGGGGGCGGGTAGACGAGCAGTACTTC
CASSFGRGRVDEQYF
>many|.|TRBJ2-5|TRBV12-3/TRBV12-4
TGTGCCAGCAGCTTGGTCGACAGAGAAGAGACCCAGTACTTC
CASSLVDREETQYF
>.|.|TRBJ1-1|TRBV7-8
TGTGCCAGCACATGGGGGGGGGCCTTTTACACTGAAGCTTTCTTT
CASTWGGAFYTEAFF
>few|.|TRBJ1-6|TRBV2
TGTGCCACTCAGGAACATAATTCACCCCTCCACTTT
CATQEHNSPLHF
>once|.|TRBJ1-5|TRBV7-2
TGTGCCAGCAGCCGAGTGACCAACAATGAGCCCCAGCATTTT
CASSRVTNNEPQHF
>few|TRBD1|TRBJ2-7|TRBV29-1
TGCAGCGCTAGGGACAGGGGGTTCGAGCAGTACTTC
CSARDRGFEQYF
>.|.|TRBJ2-3|TRBV27
TGTGCCAGCAGTTTATGGCGACAGACAGATACGCAGTATTTT
CASSLWRQTDTQYF
>.|TRBD2|TRBJ2-3|TRBV4-1
TGCGCCAGCAGCCAAGCGGGAATAGCGGGCATCAGGACAGATACGCAGTATTTT
CASSQAGIAGIRTDTQYF
>few|TRBD2|TRBJ2-3|TRBV9
TGTGCCAGCAGCGTAGCTTCTCTAGCGGGGGCCACAGATACGCAGTATTTT
CASSVASLAGATDTQYF
>few|TRBD2|TRBJ2-3|TRBV27
TGTGCCAGCAGTTCTAACATAGCGGGGGGGGCAAGTGGTACGCAGTATTTT
CASSSNIAGGASGTQYF
>.|TRBD1|TRBJ1-2|TRBV30
TGTGCCTGGAGTGGTGTGACAGGGACCTATGGCTACACCTTC
CAWSGVTGTYGYTF
>many|TRBD2|TRBJ2-1|TRBV12-3/TRBV12-4
TGTGCCAGCAGTCCTGGTGGGGGACTAGCGGGATTTTATGAGCAGTTCTTC
CASSPGGGLAGFYEQFF
>.|.|TRBJ2-3|TRBV5-4
TGTGCCAGCAGCCCCATCAGGGCAGATGCGCAGTATTTT
CASSPIRADAQYF
>.|TRBD2|TRBJ2-7|TRBV20-1
TGCAGTGTCGGGACTAGCGGGACAAACTACGAGCAGTACTTC
CSVGTSGTNYEQYF
>.|TRBD2|TRBJ2-1|TRBV27
TGTGCCAGTCATCAGGCACCGGGGGGGGAGCAGTTCTTC
CASHQAPGGEQFF
>.|.|TRBJ1-6|TRBV7-8
TGTGCCAGCAGCTTAAACCCAGATTCACCCCTCCACTTT
CASSLNPDSPLHF
>.|.|TRBJ2-6|TRBV24-1
TGTGCCACCGGACCGGGACACAACTCTGGGGCCAACGTCCTGACTTTC
CATGPGHNSGANVLTF
>.|TRBD2|TRBJ2-3|TRBV2
TGTGCCAGCAGTGTGGGAACTAGCGGCACAGATACGCAGTATTTT
CASSVGTSGTDTQYF
>.|.|TRBJ2-2|TRBV29-1
TGCAGCGTTTTCTCCACCGGGGAGCTGTTTTTT
CSVFSTGELFF
>.|.|TRBJ2-1|TRBV7-2
TGTGCCAGCAGCTTTTGGGCCCTCTACAATGAGCAGTTCTTC
CASSFWALYNEQFF
>few|TRBD1|TRBJ2-4|TRBV20-1
TGCAGTGCTAGGACAGGGTTTCTAGCCAAAAACATTCAGTACTTC
CSARTGFLAKNIQYF
>few|TRBD2|TRBJ2-5|TRBV7-9
TGTGCCAGCAGCACACGGACTAGCGGTTACCAAGAGACCCAGTACTTC
CASSTRTSGYQETQYF
>few|TRBD1|TRBJ2-7|TRBV5-1
TGCGCCAGCAGCTTGGAGAGACAGGGATGGGGTACTTCCTACGAGCAGTACTTC
CASSLERQGWGTSYEQYF
>many|TRBD2|TRBJ2-7|TRBV5-1
TGCGCCAGCAGCTTGGAAGCGGGAGGAACCTACGAGCAGTACTTC
CASSLEAGGTYEQYF
>.|.|TRBJ2-2|TRBV7-2
TGTGCCAGCAGCTTAGGGGCTGGGAGGACCGGGGAGCTGTTTTTT
CASSLGAGRTGELFF
>.|TRBD2|TRBJ2-1|TRBV20-1
TGCAGTGCTACCGGACTAGCGGGACCGGGGAATGAGCAGTTCTTC
CSATGLAGPGNEQFF
>.|.|TRBJ1-1|TRBV30
TGTGCCTGGAGTATGGGGACCCACACTGAAGCTTTCTTT
CAWSMGTHTEAFF
>.|.|TRBJ1-4|TRBV6-5
TGTGCCAGCAGTTATACGAACAGAGAAAAACTGTTTTTT
CASSYTNREKLFF
>many|.|TRBJ2-3|TRBV12-3/TRBV12-4
TGTGCCAGCACCCCACTGACAGATACGCAGTATTTT
CASTPLTDTQYF
>.|TRBD1|TRBJ2-7|TRBV29-1
TGCAGCGTTGAGGGCCGGGGGAGGACAGGGTCCTACGAGCAGTACTTC
CSVEGRGRTGSYEQYF
>many|.|TRBJ2-7|TRBV20-1
TGCAGTGCCGCTAGTCCCGCACCGGGACCCCTCTACGAGCAGTACTTC
CSAASPAPGPLYEQYF
>.|TRBD2|TRBJ2-7|TRBV29-1
TGCAGCGTTGAGACTAGCGGGAGCCCCTCGGGGGAGCAGTACTTC
CSVETSGSPSGEQYF